The sequence of this T cell receptor (beta chain) was determined in a study of blood T cell repertoires in COVID-19. Turning to the study itself: Samples of COVID-19 (acute and convalescent) were obtained from the United States, Italy and Spain. The cDNA or gDNA used as material had been derived from T cells, B-cell-depleted T cells, or PBMCs.

V was pared by 4 bases and J by 3 bases, with 10 bases between. CDR3 length: 13 residues. Germline loops: CDR1 SGHNT, CDR2 YYREEE (reference sequence). Original analysis: Amplification with reference gene primers provided the estimates of nucleated cell counts. The assay was immunoSEQ multiplex PCR, and TCRdb's table has in-frame clones only and misses some. The D gene and trimming were derived from the DNA, and the V and J assignments and clone size from that table. The data contain 150,000 to 200,000 clones, roughly 86% of them singletons. The TCR was taken from a man aged 18 to 30 with acute or convalescent COVID-19. Input material: peripheral blood. The chain combines TRBV5-4 with TRBJ1-1, with D possibly being TRBD1 (5 bases). The CDR3 bases are TGTGCCAGCAGCGTGGCGGGGGACACTGAAGCTTTCTTT. It codes for CASSVAGDTEAFF. Full variable domain (remainder filled in from reference TRBV5-4 and TRBJ1-1): ETGVTQSPTHLIKTRGQQVTLRCSSQSGHNTVSWYQQALGQGPQFIFQYYREEENGRGNFPPRFSGLQFPNYSSELNVNALELDDSALYLCASSVAGDTEAFFGQGTRLTVV.